What follows describes a single T cell receptor (beta chain). The antigen remains unidentified. The libraries were made with immunoSEQ version 4 in survey mode. Method: immunoSEQ multiplex PCR; TCRdb's copy keeps in-frame clones and lacks some. The sample holds about 36,000 clones; 85% to 90% are singletons and the top ten take approximately 5.4%. An overlapping HIV-1 Gag peptide pool stimulated these cells at approximately 0.91 ug/peptide/mL. Sorted nonresponding memory CD4+ T cells were CD40L-negative, CD69-negative, CD45RO-high. Anti-CD28/CD49d costimulation, CD40-blocking antibody and enfuvirtide were given to CD8-depleted PBMCs for roughly 20 hours. The data belong to a study of persistence of HIV-infected CD4 T cells. Germline CDR1 reads SQVTM; CDR2 reads ANQGSEA. This CDR3 spans 13 amino acids. Trimming took 3 bases from V and 10 from J; bases not matched to a gene: 7. Findings of the study overall: Compared with CD3/CD28-stimulated cells, CMV- and Gag-responding cells showed lower TCRbeta richness.

The material was cultured CD4+ T cells from PBMCs, obtained from a patient who received antiretroviral therapy. The TCR comes from an adult with HIV. The donor label of this sample is uncertain. V and J are TRBV29-1 and TRBJ2-3; 10 nucleotides line up with TRBD2. The CDR3 region is CSVEGAGGPPQYF. In nucleotides, the CDR3 is TGCAGCGTTGAGGGAGCGGGGGGGCCCCCGCAGTATTTT.